This entry lists 17 T cell receptor beta chains sequenced from one sample in a study of blood T cell repertoires in COVID-19. Measured with immunoSEQ multiplex PCR; TCRdb has only the in-frame clones, and not every one. The repertoire holds approximately 160,000 clones, with more than 60% as singletons. Sequenced material: peripheral blood. The source is a man aged 65 to 79 with acute or convalescent COVID-19.

A single count supports this clone. The chain is built from TRBV19 and TRBJ2-6; TRBD1 agrees at 10 bases. The germline V gene has CDR1 LNHDA and CDR2 SQIVND (reference sequence). The CDR3 runs to 16 residues. The V gene end was trimmed by 8 bases and the J gene end by 4 bases; junction bases not matched to a gene: 8. CDR3 nucleotides: TGTGCCAGTCATCCGGGACAGGGGTCCGGGGCCAACGTCCTGACTTTC. Translation: CASHPGQGSGANVLTF.

This clone was picked up one time. V gene TRBV19 combines with J gene TRBJ2-7, with 8 bases lining up with TRBD2. With 4 bases clipped from V and 3 bases from J, the junction kept 11 bases outside the gene matches. CDR3 length: 16 amino acids. CDR1 is LNHDA and CDR2 is SQIVND in the germline V gene (reference sequence). The CDR3: CASSTVLAGNLYEQYF. The DNA of the CDR3 is TGTGCCAGTAGTACCGTCTTAGCGGGGAATCTCTACGAGCAGTACTTC.

V gene TRBV5-1 combines with J gene TRBJ1-5; perhaps TRBD1 as D (6 bases). With 4 bases removed from V and 2 bases from J, the gap between germline ends came to 13 bases. Germline lookup yields CDR1 SGHRS and CDR2 YFSETQ. The CDR3 runs to 15 residues. CDR3 in amino acids: CASSQTGSRNQPQHF. CDR3 bases: TGCGCCAGCAGCCAAACAGGGTCTCGCAATCAGCCCCAGCATTTT.

CDR3 residues: CASSQVGGSSGNTIYF. The DNA for the CDR3 is TGCGCCAGCAGCCAAGTAGGGGGCTCCTCTGGAAACACCATATATTTT. The V call is TRBV4-3, the J call TRBJ1-3; 7 nucleotides line up with TRBD1. The CDR3 is 16 residues long. Trimming took 1 base from V and 0 from J; bases not matched to a gene: 3. Germline CDR1 reads LGHNA; CDR2 reads YSLEER.

The chain recombines TRBV27 with TRBJ1-2; D gene uncertain. This CDR3 has 12 residues. Trimming left V 6 bases short and J 5 bases short, with 10 bases between. Germline-derived CDR1 and CDR2 are MNHEY and SMNVEV (reference sequence). In DNA, the CDR3 is TGTGCCAGCAGCCCTACCGGGTATGGCTACACCTTC. Amino acid sequence: CASSPTGYGYTF.

The rearrangement uses TRBV4-3 and TRBJ1-4; TRBD1 aligns across 7 bases. V lost 1 base and J lost 7; bases outside the gene matches: 3. This CDR3 is 14 amino acids long. Germline CDR1 is LGHNA and CDR2 is YSLEER. Here the CDR3 DNA reads TGCGCCAGCAGCCAAGGGCAGGGGGGTGAAAAACTGTTTTTT. Residues: CASSQGQGGEKLFF.

The rearrangement links TRBV24-1 to TRBJ2-2, with a possible D match to TRBD1 (6 bases). Germline values: CDR1 KGHDR, CDR2 SFDVKD. The CDR3 is 17 residues long. The germline V and J ends were trimmed by 3 bases and 7 bases, with 20 bases remaining between them. The CDR3 coding sequence is TGTGCCACCAGTGATGTCCCCGGGACAAAAACCGGCGGGGAGCTGTTTTTT. This codes for CATSDVPGTKTGGELFF.

Written as DNA, the CDR3 is TGTGCCAGCAGCTTAGCGGGAGGTTCCGGAGCCAAAAACATTCAGTACTTC. As protein: CASSLAGGSGAKNIQYF. The chain carries TRBV7-2 and TRBJ2-4; TRBD2 might be the D (6 bases). V gave up 0 bases and J gave up 0 bases, with 12 bases separating them. Germline assignment: CDR1 SGHTA and CDR2 FQGNSA. CDR3 size: 17 residues.

The V call is TRBV5-6, the J call TRBJ2-5, with 7 bases fitting TRBD1. V shed 3 bases and J 1 base; nucleotides not matched to a gene: 15. The CDR3 sequence is 18 residues long. CDR1 and CDR2 from the germline V gene are SGHDT and YYEEEE. In nucleotides, the CDR3 is TGTGCCAGCAGCTCACAAGGGCGCGACAGGGCCTCCCAAGAGACCCAGTACTTC. Amino acid sequence: CASSSQGRDRASQETQYF.

The J gene is TRBJ1-2, the V gene TRBV27; a weak D match, TRBD1 (5 bases). Germline V gene lookup returns CDR1 MNHEY and CDR2 SMNVEV (reference sequence). This CDR3 comprises 16 residues. Trimming took off 1 base at V and 0 bases at J, with 12 bases between the two ends. The CDR3 region is CASSLLGDSSNYGYTF. CDR3 DNA: TGTGCCAGCAGTTTATTAGGTGACAGTTCTAACTATGGCTACACCTTC.

The chain couples TRBV15 to TRBJ1-2, with D uncertain. The CDR3 sequence is 12 residues long. From germline, CDR1 is LNHNV and CDR2 YYDKDF (reference sequence). V was cut by 1 base and J by 8 bases, with 8 bases left in between. CDR3 DNA: TGTGCCACCAGCAGAGCGTTACAAGGCTACACCTTC. Its translation is CATSRALQGYTF.

The chain combines TRBV7-2 with TRBJ1-5, with D uncertain. Germline V gene sequence: CDR1 SGHTA, CDR2 FQGNSA. CDR3 length: 14 residues. The V end was cut by 0 bases, the J end by 6 bases, with 9 bases between. CDR3: CASSLALGVQPQHF. CDR3 nucleotides: TGTGCCAGCAGCTTAGCTCTCGGGGTTCAGCCCCAGCATTTT.

This clone was counted once. The chain joins TRBV4-3 to TRBJ2-1, with 9 bases matching TRBD1. With 5 bases clipped from V and 7 bases from J, the junction kept 9 bases outside the gene matches. The germline V gene has CDR1 LGHNA and CDR2 YSLEER. The CDR3 is made up of 15 amino acids. The CDR3 sequence: CASSYGTGSWNEQFF. The CDR3 DNA follows: TGCGCCAGCAGCTACGGGACAGGGTCTTGGAATGAGCAGTTCTTC.

This clone was counted between two and nine times. This sequence joins TRBV2 and TRBJ2-5, with 7 bases aligning to TRBD1. Trimming took 6 bases from V and 1 from J; bases not matched to a gene: 11. The CDR3 is 16 residues long. Germline-derived CDR1 and CDR2 are SNHLY and FYNNEI. The CDR3: CASRPRTGVGQETQYF. CDR3 DNA: TGTGCCAGCAGACCCAGAACAGGGGTGGGCCAAGAGACCCAGTACTTC.

The V and J genes are TRBV9 and TRBJ1-3; D unresolved. With 1 base removed from V and 0 bases from J, the gap between germline ends came to 11 bases. Per the germline V gene, CDR1 is SGDLS and CDR2 is YYNGEE. The CDR3 loop spans 16 amino acids. DNA of the CDR3: TGTGCCAGCAGCGTAATCGCACAGAGCTCTGGAAACACCATATATTTT. Its protein product is CASSVIAQSSGNTIYF.

The CDR3 region is CASSQNRGSGEQYF. In DNA form, the CDR3 reads TGTGCCAGCAGCCAAAACAGGGGGTCGGGAGAGCAGTACTTC. The chain carries TRBV3-1 (or the pseudogene TRBV3-2) and TRBJ2-7, with TRBD1 matching over 8 bases. The CDR3 has 14 amino acids. V was pared by 2 bases and J by 7 bases, with 7 bases of the junction left unmatched. The germline CDR1 and CDR2 sequences are LGHDT and YNNKEL (reference sequence).

This clone was recorded once. This sequence joins TRBV11-2 and TRBJ2-2, with D maybe TRBD1 (5 bases). V shed 7 bases and J shed 0 bases, with 12 bases lying between them. CDR3 size: 15 residues. Germline V lookup: CDR1 SGHAT, CDR2 FQNNGV. CDR3 protein: CASTPTATNTGELFF. The CDR3, as DNA: TGTGCCAGCACCCCGACAGCTACGAACACCGGGGAGCTGTTTTTT.